The 27 T cell receptor beta chains reported below all come from one sample, sequenced in a study of cytomegalovirus exposure and HLA in healthy donors. Amplification used 60 Vbeta primers and 13 Jbeta primers. Sequenced by immunoSEQ multiplex PCR; TCRdb stores in-frame clones only, minus some. The data contain some 90,000 clones, around 80% of them singletons. The sequencing sample was made of PBMCs. The source of these receptors is a male donor in good health and CMV-seropositive.

The chain carries TRBV28 and TRBJ2-7; a weak D match, TRBD2 (6 bases). V was shortened by 7 bases and J by 2 bases, with 15 bases between the two germline ends. The V gene's germline CDR1 is MDHEN and CDR2 SYDVKM. The CDR3 spans 14 residues. The CDR3 DNA follows: TGTGCCAGCAAGCCCCTAGCGAAACCCTACGAGCAGTACTTC. Protein: CASKPLAKPYEQYF.

The chain recombines TRBV6-4 with TRBJ2-3, with D possibly TRBD2 on 5 matching bases. Deletions cut 4 bases from V and 4 bases from J, with 15 bases between. The CDR3 length is 15 residues. Germline loops: CDR1 MRHNA, CDR2 SNTAGT. CDR3 in amino acids: CASSVEGAGADTQYF. The DNA for the CDR3 is TGTGCCAGCAGTGTTGAGGGAGCCGGGGCAGATACGCAGTATTTT.

This clone was seen just once. V is TRBV28 and J is TRBJ1-4; D is unclear. CDR3 length: 13 residues. CDR1 and CDR2 (germline): MDHEN, SYDVKM. Deletions cut 3 bases from V and 9 bases from J, with 11 bases between. The CDR3 region is CASSFSVPQKLFF. The CDR3 DNA sequence: TGTGCCAGCAGTTTCTCAGTCCCCCAAAAACTGTTTTTT.

This chain connects TRBV4-2 to TRBJ2-5; 9 bases are a match to TRBD1. V lost 3 bases, J lost 2 bases, and 16 bases stayed unmatched. The germline V gene has CDR1 LGHNA and CDR2 YNFKEQ. The CDR3 has 19 residues. CDR3: CASSQTGGASGQIQETQYF. The CDR3 DNA is TGTGCCAGCAGCCAGACAGGGGGAGCTAGCGGACAGATTCAAGAGACCCAGTACTTC.

The chain carries TRBV28 and TRBJ1-1; the D gene is possibly TRBD1 (6 bases). The ends were cut back, 5 bases at V and 5 bases at J, with 18 bases in the middle. Germline CDR1 is MDHEN and CDR2 is SYDVKM. This CDR3 contains 15 residues. The CDR3 loop is CASSGTGTGWTEAFF. CDR3 DNA sequence: TGTGCCAGCAGTGGGACGGGTACAGGGTGGACTGAAGCTTTCTTT.

The chain is built from TRBV30 and TRBJ1-1, with D uncertain. V shed 3 bases and J shed 4 bases, with 12 bases lying between them. Per the germline V gene, CDR1 is GTSNPN and CDR2 is SVGIG (reference sequence). The CDR3 extends over 13 amino acids. The CDR3 loop reads CAWRPTGSTEAFF. The CDR3 DNA reads as TGTGCCTGGAGGCCCACGGGGAGCACTGAAGCTTTCTTT.

The chain joins TRBV6-6 to TRBJ2-1, with TRBD2 matching over 12 bases. J was trimmed by 6 bases and V by 5 bases; bases with no gene match: 5. In germline, CDR1 is MNHNY, CDR2 SVGAGI (reference sequence). The CDR3 extends over 15 amino acids. The CDR3 bases are TGTGCCAGCAGTCATACTAGCGGGAGGCTCAATGAGCAGTTCTTC. Its translation: CASSHTSGRLNEQFF.

V usage is TRBV7-8 and J usage is TRBJ1-5, with 10 positions matching TRBD1. The CDR3 runs 15 residues. The V gene's germline CDR1 is SGHVS and CDR2 FQNEAQ. V shed 4 bases, J shed 2 bases, and the junction held 2 bases outside the gene matches. The CDR3 sequence: CASSWGTGGNQPQHF. As DNA, the CDR3 is TGTGCCAGCAGCTGGGGGACAGGGGGCAATCAGCCCCAGCATTTT.

V and J are TRBV28 and TRBJ1-5; a possible D gene is TRBD1 (5 bases). Germline CDR1 and CDR2: MDHEN and SYDVKM. The length of the CDR3 is 15 residues. V dropped 3 bases and J dropped 3 bases, with 12 bases sitting between them. The DNA for the CDR3 is TGTGCCAGCAGTTTTCAAGGGGTCCCCAATCAGCCCCAGCATTTT. It translates to CASSFQGVPNQPQHF. Full variable domain (remainder filled in from reference TRBV28 and TRBJ1-5): DVKVTQSSRYLVKRTGEKVFLECVQDMDHENMFWYRQDPGLGLRLIYFSYDVKMKEKGDIPEGYSVSREKKERFSLILESASTNQTSMYLCASSFQGVPNQPQHFGDGTRLSIL.

A few counts support this clone. The chain recombines TRBV7-8 with TRBJ2-7; 8 bases match TRBD1. The germline V gene encodes CDR1 SGHVS and CDR2 FQNEAQ. The CDR3 length is 15 residues. V was pared by 0 bases and J by 0 bases, with 1 base of the junction left unmatched. This CDR3 is CASSLAGTGSYEQYF. CDR3 bases: TGTGCCAGCAGCTTAGCCGGGACAGGCTCCTACGAGCAGTACTTC.

The V gene is TRBV18, the J gene TRBJ2-2; 9 bases align to TRBD1. Germline V gene data show CDR1 as KGHSH and CDR2 as LQKENI. Trimming at V came to 2 bases and at J to 4 bases, leaving 2 bases not matched to a gene. The length of the CDR3 is 15 residues. Here the CDR3 reads CASSPGTGFTGELFF. Here the CDR3 DNA reads TGTGCCAGCTCACCAGGGACAGGGTTCACCGGGGAGCTGTTTTTT.

The V gene is TRBV5-1, the J gene TRBJ2-7; 13 bases align to TRBD2. The CDR3 has 17 amino acids. The V segment lost 1 base and the J segment 3 bases; nucleotides outside the gene matches: 7. The germline V gene encodes CDR1 SGHRS and CDR2 YFSETQ. CDR3 bases: TGCGCCAGCAGCTTGACCGGACTAGCGGGGGAGGTCTACGAGCAGTACTTC. Protein: CASSLTGLAGEVYEQYF.

The chain carries TRBV7-9 and TRBJ2-2; the match to TRBD1 covers 7 bases. Germline trimming cut 2 bases from V and 6 bases from J; bases unmatched to any gene: 9. Germline V gene data show CDR1 as SEHNR and CDR2 as FQNEAQ (reference sequence). The CDR3 extends over 16 amino acids. For the CDR3, the DNA is TGTGCCAGCAGCTTAAGGCCAACAGGGGAGTCCGGGGAGCTGTTTTTT. Its protein is CASSLRPTGESGELFF.

This chain connects TRBV30 to TRBJ1-5; D is possibly TRBD1 (6 bases). Trimming took off 1 base at V and 2 bases at J, with 15 bases between the two ends. The germline gives CDR1 GTSNPN, CDR2 SVGIG (reference sequence). This CDR3 spans 16 amino acids. The CDR3 region is CAWSAVRGRRNQPQHF. The DNA of the CDR3 is TGTGCCTGGAGTGCTGTCAGGGGCCGCCGCAATCAGCCCCAGCATTTT.

This clone was seen a handful of times. The chain recombines TRBV19 with TRBJ2-7, with D perhaps matching TRBD1 (6 bases). CDR3 length: 15 amino acids. Germline V gene lookup returns CDR1 LNHDA and CDR2 SQIVND (reference sequence). Trimming took off 1 base at V and 2 bases at J, with 12 bases between the two ends. CDR3 in DNA: TGTGCCAGTAGTATAGCCCCCGGACAGACCTACGAGCAGTACTTC. This translates into CASSIAPGQTYEQYF.

This chain uses TRBV7-9 with TRBJ1-1; D gene unclear. The CDR3 runs to 14 residues. Germline assignment: CDR1 SEHNR and CDR2 FQNEAQ (reference sequence). V gave up 1 base and J gave up 7 bases, with 13 bases separating them. This CDR3 reads CASSLGRSSDEAFF. In DNA form, the CDR3 reads TGTGCCAGCAGCTTAGGCAGGTCATCGGATGAAGCTTTCTTT.

V gene TRBV29-1 combines with J gene TRBJ1-2; a weak D match, TRBD1 (5 bases). V was cut by 0 bases and J by 7 bases, with 15 bases left in between. Germline CDR1 is SQVTM and CDR2 is ANQGSEA. The CDR3 has 14 residues. The CDR3 bases are TGCAGCGTTGAAGAAGTCGGGGGGAGGGTTGGCTACACCTTC. Translation gives CSVEEVGGRVGYTF.

The V gene is TRBV2, the J gene TRBJ1-2; 10 positions match TRBD1. This CDR3 has 15 amino acids. The germline CDR1 and CDR2 sequences are SNHLY and FYNNEI. Losses at the gene ends were 6 bases for V and 0 bases for J; bases not matched to a gene: 4. CDR3: CASRRDRGANYGYTF. The CDR3 nucleotides read TGTGCCAGCAGGCGGGACAGGGGAGCTAACTATGGCTACACCTTC.

The rearrangement uses TRBV30 and TRBJ2-7, with 8 bases matching TRBD2. The CDR3 contains 10 residues. The V gene end was trimmed by 5 bases and the J gene end by 9 bases; junction bases not matched to a gene: 3. Per the germline V gene, CDR1 is GTSNPN and CDR2 is SVGIG (reference sequence). The CDR3 DNA reads as TGTGCCTGGGGAGCGGGGGTGCAGTACTTC. Translating gives CAWGAGVQYF.

This clone was seen a few times. This chain connects TRBV6-5 to TRBJ1-5; TRBD1 is a possible D gene (6 bases). Per germline, CDR1 MNHEY and CDR2 SVGAGI. The V and J ends lost 7 bases and 0 bases respectively, with 10 bases between them. The length of the CDR3 is 14 residues. CDR3 in amino acids: CASNDRHSNQPQHF. CDR3 DNA sequence: TGTGCCAGCAACGACAGGCATAGCAATCAGCCCCAGCATTTT.

The chain employs TRBV6-6 and TRBJ2-2; D ambiguous. Germline V CDR1 and CDR2: MNHNY, SVGAGI (reference sequence). Trimming shortened V by 6 bases and J by 4 bases, and 6 bases separated the two germline ends. The CDR3 is made up of 12 amino acids. The CDR3 DNA sequence: TGTGCCAGCAGGGTCGGCACCGGGGAGCTGTTTTTT. It yields the protein CASRVGTGELFF.

In nucleotides, the CDR3 is TGTGCCAGTGAAGACAGGGAGTCGTCCTACAATGAGCAGTTCTTC. Translating gives CASEDRESSYNEQFF. V and J are TRBV28 and TRBJ2-1; 7 bases match TRBD1. The CDR3 length is 15 residues. Per the germline V gene, CDR1 is MDHEN and CDR2 is SYDVKM. With 9 bases clipped from V and 1 base from J, the junction kept 9 bases outside the gene matches.

This sequence joins TRBV28 and TRBJ2-5, with 8 bases identical to TRBD1. The CDR3 totals 13 residues. The V and J ends lost 6 bases and 4 bases, in that order; junction bases with no gene match: 4. The germline V gene has CDR1 MDHEN and CDR2 SYDVKM. Written as DNA, the CDR3 is TGTGCCAGCAGCCCCGGGACAGGAGAGACCCAGTACTTC. Translated, it gives CASSPGTGETQYF.

The chain uses TRBV30 and TRBJ1-6; possibly TRBD1 for D (5 bases). V lost 2 bases, J lost 7 bases, and 9 bases lay in between. CDR1 GTSNPN and CDR2 SVGIG come from the germline V gene (reference sequence). This CDR3 comprises 13 residues. As DNA, the CDR3 is TGTGCCTGGAGTACAGGCGAAAATTCACCCCTCCACTTT. Its translation: CAWSTGENSPLHF.

As for this clone: One junction end disagrees with the germline gene, perhaps due to a read error. V is TRBV28 and J is TRBJ1-5; a weak D match, TRBD1 (6 bases). CDR1 MDHEN and CDR2 SYDVKM come from the germline V gene. This CDR3 spans 12 amino acids. The CDR3 protein is CVSTPPRGPQHF. As DNA, the CDR3 is TGTGTCAGCACCCCCCCCAGGGGTCCCCAGCATTTT.

This chain links TRBV7-2 with TRBJ1-1; D gene uncertain. This CDR3 has 16 amino acids. Germline assignment: CDR1 SGHTA and CDR2 FQGNSA. V shed 3 bases and J shed 1 base, with 15 bases lying between them. CDR3 in amino acids: CASSLTVGRGNTEAFF. The DNA for the CDR3 is TGTGCCAGCAGCTTGACGGTAGGCCGGGGGAACACTGAAGCTTTCTTT.

The V call is TRBV5-1, the J call TRBJ1-2; TRBD1 might be the D (5 bases). V was clipped by 4 bases and J by 4 bases, with 11 bases between them. The V gene's germline CDR1 is SGHRS and CDR2 YFSETQ. The CDR3 runs to 13 residues. CDR3 protein: CASSMTVSYGYTF. The CDR3 DNA sequence: TGCGCCAGCAGCATGACAGTTAGCTATGGCTACACCTTC.